A single sample gave rise to the 25 T cell receptor beta chains below, sequenced in a study of T-cell memory formation after mild COVID-19. TCRdb fed the 5' RACE reads into MiXCR, producing one record per CDR3 protein. There are 180,000 or so distinct CDR3 sequences in the sample; around a tenth occur only once, and roughly 3.8% lies in the top ten. The sequencing input was PBMCs or a T cell subset sorted from them (not recorded which). The receptors here all came from a man younger than 30 who had mild COVID-19 (a few samples of this study predate the infection). Cell type and time point are not known.

This chain links TRBV24-1 with TRBJ2-5; D assignment may be TRBD1 or TRBD2 (5 bases each). V was pared by 5 bases and J by 1 base, with 10 bases between. From germline, CDR1 is KGHDR and CDR2 SFDVKD. The length of the CDR3 is 14 residues. The DNA of the CDR3 is TGTGCCACCAGTGCGGGGCGCCGCCAAGAGACCCAGTACTTC. It encodes CATSAGRRQETQYF.

This clonotype was observed a handful of times. V gene TRBV6-5 combines with J gene TRBJ1-5; D ambiguous. CDR3 length: 14 residues. Deletions cut 5 bases from V and 6 bases from J, with 14 bases between. Germline assignment: CDR1 MNHEY and CDR2 SVGAGI. This CDR3 reads CASSIRRERQPQHF. CDR3 in DNA: TGTGCCAGCAGTATTAGGAGGGAGCGTCAGCCCCAGCATTTT.

This clonotype was seen a few times. This chain uses TRBV24-1 with TRBJ2-1, with D possibly matching TRBD1 (6 bases). In germline, CDR1 is KGHDR, CDR2 SFDVKD. The CDR3 has 14 residues. The ends were cut back, 12 bases at V and 4 bases at J, with 18 bases in the middle. The CDR3 sequence is CASARDTFYNEQFF. CDR3 nucleotides: TGTGCCTCCGCCCGGGACACCTTTTACAATGAGCAGTTCTTC.

The rearrangement uses TRBV10-3 and TRBJ2-2, with 10 bases matching TRBD1. Trimming removed 11 bases from V and 1 base from J; junction bases left unmatched: 4. CDR3 length: 14 amino acids. Germline V gene sequence: CDR1 ENHRY, CDR2 SYGVKD. Written as DNA, the CDR3 is TGTGCCGGGACAGGGGTGCGGAACACCGGGGAGCTGTTTTTT. Residues: CAGTGVRNTGELFF.

This rearrangement joins TRBV5-5 to TRBJ2-5; 7 bases match TRBD1. CDR1 SGHKS and CDR2 YYEKEE come from the germline V gene (reference sequence). J was trimmed by 2 bases and V by 2 bases; bases with no gene match: 12. The CDR3 is made up of 17 amino acids. This CDR3 reads CASSLSGSPTGQETQYF. The CDR3 DNA is TGTGCCAGCAGCTTATCGGGTAGCCCGACAGGGCAAGAGACCCAGTACTTC.

A few counts support this clonotype. The chain joins TRBV4-3 to TRBJ1-2; 8 nucleotides align to TRBD1. The germline CDR1 and CDR2 sequences are LGHNA and YSLEER. The V and J ends lost 4 bases and 3 bases, in that order; junction bases with no gene match: 4. The CDR3 covers 14 residues. In DNA form, the CDR3 reads TGCGCCAGCAGCCCCCTGACAGGGGACTATGGCTACACCTTC. Residues: CASSPLTGDYGYTF.

In this sample, this clonotype turned up a few times. This sequence joins TRBV2 and TRBJ1-5; tentative D call: TRBD1 (5 bases). CDR1 is SNHLY and CDR2 is FYNNEI in the germline V gene. This CDR3 comprises 12 residues. Trimming left V 10 bases short and J 4 bases short, with 11 bases between. CDR3 coding DNA: TGTGCCACGGGACTGATAAATCAGCCCCAGCATTTT. Residues: CATGLINQPQHF.

The chain carries TRBV6-4 and TRBJ1-1, with a tentative D call TRBD1 (5 bases). Trimming shortened V by 6 bases and J by 5 bases, and 16 bases separated the two germline ends. This CDR3 is built from 14 residues. The V gene's germline CDR1 is MRHNA and CDR2 SNTAGT. In DNA form, the CDR3 reads TGTGCCAGCAGGCCTGGGGGGGTCGAAACTGAAGCTTTCTTT. Its translation: CASRPGGVETEAFF.

This clonotype occurred many times. J is TRBJ2-4 and V is TRBV7-6; 7 positions match TRBD1. CDR1 is SGHVS and CDR2 is FNYEAQ in the germline V gene. This CDR3 contains 12 residues. The junction had 5 bases not matched to a gene; V was cut back by 0 bases and J by 15 bases. DNA of the CDR3: TGTGCCAGCAGCTTAGCGACAGGGAGAGGGTACTTC. Protein product: CASSLATGRGYF.

The sample holds many counts of this clonotype. The chain carries TRBV28 and TRBJ1-1; no firm D call. The CDR3 contains 14 residues. V was pared by 6 bases and J by 0 bases, with 11 bases between. Germline V gene lookup returns CDR1 MDHEN and CDR2 SYDVKM. The CDR3 region is CASSSSSMNTEAFF. The DNA of the CDR3 is TGTGCCAGCAGCTCCTCTAGTATGAACACTGAAGCTTTCTTT. The whole variable domain, remainder taken from reference TRBV28 and TRBJ1-1, is DVKVTQSSRYLVKRTGEKVFLECVQDMDHENMFWYRQDPGLGLRLIYFSYDVKMKEKGDIPEGYSVSREKKERFSLILESASTNQTSMYLCASSSSSMNTEAFFGQGTRLTVV.

J is TRBJ1-4 and V is TRBV6-5, with 9 bases matching TRBD1. Trimming cost V 2 bases and J 6 bases; bases outside gene matches: 1. The CDR3 runs to 14 residues. The germline gives CDR1 MNHEY, CDR2 SVGAGI. The CDR3 spells CASSYGDRDEKLFF. DNA of the CDR3: TGTGCCAGCAGTTACGGGGACAGGGATGAAAAACTGTTTTTT.

CDR3 coding DNA: TGCAGTGCTAGCCGGCCGCCCGGATACGAGCAGTACGTC. Translating gives CSASRPPGYEQYV. The genes are TRBV20-1 and TRBJ2-7; no firm D call. Germline V gene lookup returns CDR1 DFQATT and CDR2 SNEGSKA (reference sequence). The CDR3 is made up of 13 amino acids. Trimming took off 3 bases at V and 4 bases at J, with 13 bases between the two ends.

This clonotype was detected a few times. CDR3 sequence reads: CASSYGRSSGNTIYF. In DNA form, the CDR3 reads TGTGCCAGCAGTTATGGTCGATCCTCTGGAAACACCATATATTTT. The genes are TRBV6-5 and TRBJ1-3; no firm D call. The V gene lost 3 bases and the J gene lost 0 bases, with 9 bases spanning the gap. Germline V gene lookup returns CDR1 MNHEY and CDR2 SVGAGI. CDR3 size: 15 residues.

In this sample, this clonotype turned up a few times. V is TRBV5-1 and J is TRBJ2-7, with TRBD1 identical over 7 bases. Germline CDR1 and CDR2: SGHRS and YFSETQ. The trim removed 3 bases at V and 3 bases at J, leaving 6 bases unmatched. CDR3 length: 14 residues. Here the CDR3 DNA reads TGCGCCAGCAGCTACAGGGGAGAAGGCTACGAGCAGTACTTC. Its protein is CASSYRGEGYEQYF.

The CDR3: CASSNFGGEGDTQYF. The CDR3 bases are TGTGCCAGCAGCAACTTCGGGGGGGAAGGAGATACGCAGTATTTT. This chain connects TRBV12-3 or TRBV12-4 to TRBJ2-3, with 8 bases that match TRBD2. CDR3 length equals 15 residues. With V trimmed by 6 bases and J by 5 bases, 10 bases remained unmatched.

This chain links TRBV10-3 with TRBJ2-3, with D possibly being TRBD1 (6 bases). The length of the CDR3 is 15 residues. Trimming shortened V by 6 bases and J by 0 bases, and 13 bases separated the two germline ends. From germline, CDR1 is ENHRY and CDR2 SYGVKD. This CDR3 is CAISKGHRSTDTQYF. The CDR3 DNA reads as TGTGCCATCAGCAAGGGACACCGAAGCACAGATACGCAGTATTTT.

The gene calls are TRBV20-1 and TRBJ1-2; unclear D gene. Trimming took off 3 bases at V and 0 bases at J, with 8 bases between the two ends. Germline CDR1 reads DFQATT; CDR2 reads SNEGSKA (reference sequence). The length of the CDR3 is 13 residues. The CDR3 region is CSARNGSNYGYTF. The CDR3 region has the DNA TGCAGTGCTAGGAACGGCTCTAACTATGGCTACACCTTC.

The table lists this clonotype with a few counts. V and J are TRBV7-3 and TRBJ2-7; 7 bases fit TRBD1. Looked up from germline, CDR1 is SGHTA and CDR2 is FQGTGA. The CDR3 totals 15 residues. After removal of 1 base from V and 1 base from J, the junction contained 4 bases not matched to a gene. In DNA, the CDR3 is TGTGCCAGCAGCTTAATAGGGGGCGATTCCTACGAGCAGTACTTC. Translating gives CASSLIGGDSYEQYF.

This clonotype came up a few times. The chain carries TRBV29-1 and TRBJ2-3; 7 bases match TRBD1. CDR1 and CDR2 from the germline V gene are SQVTM and ANQGSEA. The CDR3 covers 13 residues. The V and J ends lost 7 bases and 6 bases, in that order; junction bases with no gene match: 10. The CDR3 nucleotides read TGCAGCGCGCACACAGGGGCGCGGGATACGCAGTATTTT. This encodes CSAHTGARDTQYF.

This clonotype was observed a handful of times. The rearrangement uses TRBV18 and TRBJ1-1; D not resolved. CDR3 length: 13 residues. Trimming shortened V by 2 bases and J by 1 base, and 5 bases separated the two germline ends. Per the germline V gene, CDR1 is KGHSH and CDR2 is LQKENI. The chain's CDR3 is CASSPGWNTEAFF. CDR3 sequence (DNA): TGTGCCAGCTCACCAGGGTGGAACACTGAAGCTTTCTTT. The whole variable domain, filled in from reference TRBV18 and TRBJ1-1, reads NAGVMQNPRHLVRRRGQEARLRCSPMKGHSHVYWYRQLPEEGLKFMVYLQKENIIDESGMPKERFSAEFPKEGPSILRIQQVVRGDSAAYFCASSPGWNTEAFFGQGTRLTVV.

The rearrangement joins TRBV7-2 to TRBJ1-3; 7 bases are shared with TRBD1. Germline V gene sequence: CDR1 SGHTA, CDR2 FQGNSA. This CDR3 spans 15 amino acids. V gave up 6 bases and J gave up 0 bases; unmatched junction bases: 5. The CDR3 here is CASRGGQDSGNTIYF. CDR3 coding DNA: TGTGCCAGCAGGGGAGGACAGGACTCTGGAAACACCATATATTTT. The variable domain in full, completed from reference TRBV7-2 and TRBJ1-3, reads GAGVSQSPSNKVTEKGKDVELRCDPISGHTALYWYRQSLGQGLEFLIYFQGNSAPDKSGLPSDRFSAERTGGSVSTLTIQRTQQEDSAVYLCASRGGQDSGNTIYFGEGSWLTVV.

This clonotype was picked up a small number of times. The chain joins TRBV5-1 to TRBJ2-3, with 9 bases aligning to TRBD2. Germline values: CDR1 SGHRS, CDR2 YFSETQ. CDR3 length: 16 residues. The trim removed 3 bases at V and 1 base at J, leaving 6 bases unmatched. The DNA for the CDR3 is TGCGCCAGCAGCTCCTTTCCTAGCGGGGGCACAGATACGCAGTATTTT. This sequence encodes CASSSFPSGGTDTQYF. The whole variable domain, remainder taken from reference TRBV5-1 and TRBJ2-3, is KAGVTQTPRYLIKTRGQQVTLSCSPISGHRSVSWYQQTPGQGLQFLFEYFSETQRNKGNFPGRFSGRQFSNSRSEMNVSTLELGDSALYLCASSSFPSGGTDTQYFGPGTRLTVL.

This clonotype has ten or more counts. The chain links TRBV7-9 to TRBJ1-6; D perhaps matches TRBD1 (6 bases). Trimming cost V 4 bases and J 9 bases, with 19 bases left between them. CDR1 is SEHNR and CDR2 is FQNEAQ in the germline V gene (reference sequence). The CDR3 totals 16 residues. The CDR3 protein is CASSSRESGASSPLHF. CDR3 DNA: TGTGCCAGCAGCTCTCGGGAATCGGGGGCCTCTTCACCCCTCCACTTT.

The sample holds a few counts of this clonotype. This rearrangement joins TRBV5-6 to TRBJ1-6; 10 bases are shared with TRBD1. The CDR3 extends over 15 amino acids. Germline assignment: CDR1 SGHDT and CDR2 YYEEEE. The junction had 5 bases not matched to a gene; V was cut back by 3 bases and J by 8 bases. CDR3 DNA: TGTGCCAGCAGCTCCTGGGACAGGGGAGATTCACCCCTCCACTTT. It codes for CASSSWDRGDSPLHF.

The table lists this clonotype with a few counts. The chain recombines TRBV6-5 with TRBJ2-3; D unclear. Between the trimmed V and J ends, which lost 6 bases and 1 base, there was a span of 14 bases. This CDR3 comprises 15 residues. Germline V gene data show CDR1 as MNHEY and CDR2 as SVGAGI. CDR3 residues: CASRNAASGTDTQYF. The CDR3 DNA reads TGTGCCAGCAGAAACGCGGCTTCTGGCACAGATACGCAGTATTTT.